Below are 18 T cell receptor beta chains sequenced from a single sample in a study of shared clonotypes between healthy human individuals. Repertoires were generated with immunoSEQ multiplex PCR, while TCRdb's copy carries only in-frame clones and drops some. Of about 2.2 million clones in the sample, about 92% are singletons; the top ten hold more than 1.5%. CD45RO-negative, CCR7-positively selected cells formed the naive CD8 fraction, excluding terminally differentiated effector memory CD45RA+ cells. The sample consisted of naive CD8+ T cells from PBMCs. Receptors were obtained from a man younger than 35 in good health. Some clones in this sample may be carry-over from other donors' samples.

This chain connects TRBV6-6 to TRBJ2-7; D is unresolved. The V gene lost 6 bases and the J gene lost 4 bases, with 10 bases spanning the gap. The CDR3 runs to 12 residues. Per the germline V gene, CDR1 is MNHNY and CDR2 is SVGAGI (reference sequence). Here the CDR3 DNA reads TGTGCCAGCAGCTGGACCCGTTACGAGCAGTACTTC. This gives the protein CASSWTRYEQYF.

The V gene is TRBV4-2, the J gene TRBJ2-7; the D is unclear. V lost 0 bases, J lost 4 bases, and 13 bases lay in between. Germline V CDR1 and CDR2: LGHNA, YNFKEQ. The CDR3 loop spans 15 amino acids. CDR3 in amino acids: CASSQDVLGMYEQYF. The CDR3 nucleotides read TGTGCCAGCAGCCAAGACGTACTGGGTATGTACGAGCAGTACTTC.

This clone was counted a single time. V is TRBV6-5 and J is TRBJ1-1, with D perhaps matching TRBD1 (5 bases). Germline-derived CDR1 and CDR2 are MNHEY and SVGAGI. V dropped 4 bases and J dropped 7 bases, with 22 bases sitting between them. The CDR3 totals 16 residues. CDR3 in amino acids: CASSSRDAVLIDEAFF. In nucleotides, the CDR3 is TGTGCCAGCAGTTCCCGGGACGCCGTACTAATTGATGAAGCTTTCTTT.

V and J are TRBV5-1 and TRBJ1-2, with TRBD1 identical over 8 bases. Germline V gives CDR1 SGHRS, CDR2 YFSETQ. The V and J ends lost 4 bases and 5 bases, in that order; junction bases with no gene match: 7. The CDR3 has 14 residues. The CDR3 region is CASSTDRVGYGYTF. CDR3 coding DNA: TGCGCCAGCAGCACGGACAGGGTAGGGTATGGCTACACCTTC.

V and J are TRBV9 and TRBJ2-5; possibly TRBD1 for D (5 bases). The ends were cut back, 0 bases at V and 0 bases at J, with 9 bases in the middle. Germline V gene lookup returns CDR1 SGDLS and CDR2 YYNGEE. This CDR3 is 15 amino acids long. The CDR3 DNA is TGTGCCAGCAGCGTAGAGGGGAAGTACCAAGAGACCCAGTACTTC. This translates into CASSVEGKYQETQYF.

CDR3 nucleotide sequence: TGCGCCAGCAGCCAAGTTCACGGGCCCGAGCAGTACTTC. This sequence encodes CASSQVHGPEQYF. The V call is TRBV4-3, the J call TRBJ2-7; D is uncertain. Trimming stripped 1 base from V and 6 bases from J, with 10 bases between. CDR3 size: 13 residues. CDR1 is LGHNA and CDR2 is YSLEER in the germline V gene.

The rearrangement links TRBV7-2 to TRBJ2-3; 8 bases are a match to TRBD1. Germline V gene sequence: CDR1 SGHTA, CDR2 FQGNSA. The V gene end was trimmed by 5 bases and the J gene end by 4 bases; junction bases not matched to a gene: 8. The CDR3 runs to 15 residues. The CDR3 DNA follows: TGTGCCAGCAGCCGAGACAGGGGCGGTCCAGATACGCAGTATTTT. This encodes CASSRDRGGPDTQYF. Together with reference TRBV7-2 and TRBJ2-3, the CDR3 gives the full variable domain: GAGVSQSPSNKVTEKGKDVELRCDPISGHTALYWYRQSLGQGLEFLIYFQGNSAPDKSGLPSDRFSAERTGGSVSTLTIQRTQQEDSAVYLCASSRDRGGPDTQYFGPGTRLTVL.

The chain links TRBV29-1 to TRBJ2-1; the D gene is possibly TRBD2 (5 bases). Germline V gene sequence: CDR1 SQVTM, CDR2 ANQGSEA. This CDR3 spans 15 amino acids. V was cut by 5 bases and J by 0 bases, with 14 bases left in between. The CDR3 region is CSVIGLPYSYNEQFF. The DNA for the CDR3 is TGCAGCGTTATTGGACTCCCGTACTCCTACAATGAGCAGTTCTTC.

The chain uses TRBV7-6 and TRBJ2-2, with 7 nucleotides matching TRBD1. J gave up 6 bases and V 1 base, and 8 bases lay outside the gene matches. Germline loops: CDR1 SGHVS, CDR2 FNYEAQ. CDR3 size: 16 residues. The CDR3 sequence: CASSLGYRGSAGELFF. The CDR3 nucleotides read TGTGCCAGCAGCTTAGGTTACAGGGGATCGGCCGGGGAGCTGTTTTTT.

The chain carries TRBV6-6 and TRBJ2-6, with TRBD1 as a possible D gene (5 bases). The CDR3 loop spans 14 amino acids. V was cut by 4 bases and J by 16 bases, with 20 bases left in between. Germline CDR1 is MNHNY and CDR2 is SVGAGI (reference sequence). CDR3 DNA sequence: TGTGCCAGCAGTTCCCTTCGTCTGGGGCCCGTACTGACTTTC. Its translation is CASSSLRLGPVLTF.

The chain uses TRBV9 and TRBJ2-1; D is perhaps TRBD1 (5 bases). V lost 0 bases, J lost 2 bases, and 9 bases lay in between. The CDR3 contains 15 residues. Germline V gene lookup returns CDR1 SGDLS and CDR2 YYNGEE. The CDR3 loop is CASSVGRATYNEQFF. The DNA of the CDR3 is TGTGCCAGCAGCGTAGGCAGGGCCACCTACAATGAGCAGTTCTTC.

This clone was detected once. The DNA of the CDR3 is TGTGCCAGCAGTTTACTCGGCCCGACAGTCCTCAATCAGCCCCAGCATTTT. Translation: CASSLLGPTVLNQPQHF. The chain carries TRBV27 and TRBJ1-5; possibly TRBD1 for D (5 bases). The germline gives CDR1 MNHEY, CDR2 SMNVEV (reference sequence). The CDR3 is 17 amino acids. The germline V and J ends were trimmed by 2 bases and 3 bases, with 17 bases remaining between them.

The chain has TRBV5-6 and TRBJ2-3; weak D call: TRBD2 (5 bases). V lost 0 bases, J lost 6 bases, and 14 bases lay in between. The CDR3 spans 15 residues. Germline V lookup: CDR1 SGHDT, CDR2 YYEEEE. The CDR3 region has the DNA TGTGCCAGCAGCTTGGCGCGTAGCGCCCTTGATACGCAGTATTTT. Residues: CASSLARSALDTQYF.

Notes on this clone: Other DNA sequences in this sample translate to the same CDR3. This chain uses TRBV7-9 with TRBJ2-1, with D unresolved. Deletions cut 2 bases from V and 5 bases from J, with 7 bases between. CDR3 length equals 13 residues. Germline CDR1 SEHNR, CDR2 FQNEAQ (reference sequence). CDR3 bases: TGTGCCAGCAGCTTAAGAACCGACAATGAGCAGTTCTTC. Its protein product is CASSLRTDNEQFF.

V usage is TRBV28 and J usage is TRBJ2-7; a possible D gene is TRBD2 (5 bases). The germline CDR1 and CDR2 sequences are MDHEN and SYDVKM. V was shortened by 7 bases and J by 5 bases, with 15 bases between the two germline ends. CDR3 length: 13 amino acids. The CDR3 region has the DNA TGTGCCAGCAAGGTGCCCCTAGCCCACGAGCAGTACTTC. Translated, it gives CASKVPLAHEQYF.

This clone appeared a single time. V gene TRBV4-1 combines with J gene TRBJ1-6, with D unresolved. V gave up 1 base and J gave up 10 bases, with 11 bases separating them. The V gene's germline CDR1 is MGHRA and CDR2 YSYEKL. This CDR3 has 14 amino acids. The CDR3 is CASSQASHPSPLHF. The CDR3 nucleotides read TGCGCCAGCAGCCAAGCCTCCCATCCCTCACCCCTCCACTTT.

Comments on this clone: The sample has other DNA sequences that encode this CDR3 too. The genes are TRBV27 and TRBJ2-2; D unresolved. CDR3 length: 13 residues. Germline V gene lookup returns CDR1 MNHEY and CDR2 SMNVEV (reference sequence). The V and J ends lost 5 bases and 1 base respectively, with 5 bases between them. In DNA, the CDR3 is TGTGCCAGCAGTCCCCTGAACACCGGGGAGCTGTTTTTT. Translated: CASSPLNTGELFF.

The V call is TRBV28, the J call TRBJ1-2; 7 nucleotides agree with TRBD1. From germline, CDR1 is MDHEN and CDR2 SYDVKM. J lost 4 bases, V lost 7 bases, and 12 bases had no gene match. The CDR3 length is 15 residues. The CDR3 DNA follows: TGTGCCAGCAAAGACCTAAAAGACAGGGTCTATGGCTACACCTTC. This translates into CASKDLKDRVYGYTF.